The next 18 T cell receptor beta chains were all read from a single sample in a study of cytomegalovirus exposure and HLA in healthy donors. In the PCR, 60 Vbeta and 13 Jbeta primers were used. Some clones are missing from TCRdb's copy, which holds only in-frame ones; the method was immunoSEQ multiplex PCR. Of 55,000 to 80,000 clones listed, about four fifths were seen once; the top ten hold around 5%. Specimen: PBMCs. The receptor set was obtained from a woman in her twenties or thirties in good health and CMV-seronegative.

The rearrangement links TRBV6-5 to TRBJ2-1, with D possibly TRBD2 on 6 matching bases. There are 15 residues in the CDR3. V lost 4 bases and J lost 2, with 12 bases in between. In germline, CDR1 is MNHEY, CDR2 SVGAGI. The CDR3 region is CASSFDGSAYNEQFF. CDR3 sequence (DNA): TGTGCCAGCAGTTTTGACGGGAGTGCCTACAATGAGCAGTTCTTC.

The V call is TRBV27, the J call TRBJ2-5; no definite D call. Germline V gene data show CDR1 as MNHEY and CDR2 as SMNVEV (reference sequence). The CDR3 has 17 amino acids. Trimming stripped 0 bases from V and 0 bases from J, with 14 bases between. CDR3 DNA sequence: TGTGCCAGCAGTTTATCTAACTATCTTACGGACCAAGAGACCCAGTACTTC. This translates into CASSLSNYLTDQETQYF.

This clone showed up just a few times. The chain carries TRBV6-1 and TRBJ1-1; D is uncertain. The V end lost 8 bases, the J end lost 3 bases, and 13 bases lay between the germline ends. From germline, CDR1 is MNHNS and CDR2 SASEGT. The CDR3 has 13 amino acids. CDR3 in amino acids: CASCRSTDTEAFF. CDR3 coding DNA: TGTGCCAGCTGCCGGAGTACGGACACTGAAGCTTTCTTT.

CDR3 nucleotide sequence: TGTGCCAGCAGTGGGACAGGGGCTGGCTACACCTTC. Translating gives CASSGTGAGYTF. The rearrangement joins TRBV6-1 to TRBJ1-2; 9 bases fit TRBD1. CDR1 MNHNS and CDR2 SASEGT come from the germline V gene. The ends lost 4 bases at V and 7 bases at J; junction bases unmatched: 1. The CDR3 is made up of 12 amino acids.

This sequence joins TRBV28 and TRBJ2-3, with TRBD2 matching 12 bases. V lost 2 bases, J lost 4 bases, and 7 bases stayed unmatched. The germline CDR1 and CDR2 sequences are MDHEN and SYDVKM. This CDR3 is 17 amino acids long. DNA for the CDR3: TGTGCCAGCAGTTTACTAGCGGGAGGGCCCGGCGCAGATACGCAGTATTTT. Its protein product is CASSLLAGGPGADTQYF.

The J gene is TRBJ2-6, the V gene TRBV28, with TRBD1 identical over 7 bases. There are 16 residues in the CDR3. The germline gives CDR1 MDHEN, CDR2 SYDVKM. Trimming cost V 6 bases and J 0 bases; bases outside gene matches: 5. This CDR3 is CASSRDRYSGANVLTF. The DNA of the CDR3 is TGTGCCAGCAGCCGGGACAGATACTCTGGGGCCAACGTCCTGACTTTC.

CDR3: CASSETSGVYEQYF. As DNA, the CDR3 is TGTGCCAGCAGCGAGACTAGCGGGGTCTACGAGCAGTACTTC. The gene calls are TRBV5-6 and TRBJ2-7, with TRBD2 matching 11 bases. J lost 3 bases, V lost 4 bases, and 3 bases had no gene match. Germline V gene sequence: CDR1 SGHDT, CDR2 YYEEEE. The length of the CDR3 is 14 residues.

The chain carries TRBV30 and TRBJ2-5, with 9 bases that match TRBD2. Germline-derived CDR1 and CDR2 are GTSNPN and SVGIG (reference sequence). J gave up 5 bases and V 3 bases, and 16 bases lay outside the gene matches. The CDR3 spans 17 residues. The CDR3 bases are TGTGCCTGGAGCCCCGGAAGTGGCGGGAGGGCCTGGGAGACCCAGTACTTC. Translated: CAWSPGSGGRAWETQYF.

The chain uses TRBV5-4 and TRBJ2-5, with 14 bases identical to TRBD2. Germline CDR1 SGHNT, CDR2 YYREEE (reference sequence). V was pared by 5 bases and J by 1 base, with 4 bases of the junction left unmatched. This CDR3 has 16 residues. CDR3: CASRTSGRAFQETQYF. CDR3 DNA: TGTGCCAGCAGGACTAGCGGGAGGGCTTTCCAAGAGACCCAGTACTTC.

This clone was seen only once. The genes are TRBV13 and TRBJ2-7; 14 bases map to TRBD2. Germline V gives CDR1 PRHDT, CDR2 FYEKMQ (reference sequence). V gave up 5 bases and J gave up 0 bases; unmatched junction bases: 6. The CDR3 length is 17 residues. CDR3 in amino acids: CASSLGLAGDRSYEQYF. The CDR3 bases are TGTGCCAGCAGCCTGGGACTAGCGGGAGATCGCTCCTACGAGCAGTACTTC.

V usage is TRBV10-3 and J usage is TRBJ2-3, with 8 bases identical to TRBD2. The V gene end was trimmed by 0 bases and the J gene end by 4 bases; junction bases not matched to a gene: 15. Germline V gives CDR1 ENHRY, CDR2 SYGVKD. This CDR3 region has 19 residues. In DNA, the CDR3 is TGTGCCATCAGTGAGTCGAATAGTTGGGGACTAGTGTTCCCAGATACGCAGTATTTT. It encodes CAISESNSWGLVFPDTQYF.

This chain links TRBV2 with TRBJ2-2; D possibly corresponds to TRBD2 (6 bases). V was trimmed by 6 bases and J by 2 bases, leaving 10 bases between them. Germline lookup yields CDR1 SNHLY and CDR2 FYNNEI. This CDR3 has 14 amino acids. CDR3 residues: CASRVAVNTGELFF. In DNA, the CDR3 is TGTGCCAGCAGGGTAGCGGTTAACACCGGGGAGCTGTTTTTT.

This rearrangement joins TRBV10-1 to TRBJ2-7; 7 bases line up with TRBD1. The CDR3 is 15 amino acids. Germline CDR1 is WNHNN and CDR2 is SYGVQD (reference sequence). V lost 4 bases and J lost 6; bases outside the gene matches: 12. The CDR3 loop is CASSVGTARTVEQYF. CDR3 nucleotide sequence: TGCGCCAGCAGTGTGGGGACAGCCCGGACCGTCGAGCAGTACTTC.

The rearrangement links TRBV10-3 to TRBJ2-2; the match to TRBD2 covers 9 bases. Losses at the gene ends were 8 bases for V and 6 bases for J; bases not matched to a gene: 7. The CDR3 loop spans 14 amino acids. The V gene's germline CDR1 is ENHRY and CDR2 SYGVKD. As DNA, the CDR3 is TGTGCCATCGGGGGACTAGCAAGCGCCGGGGAGCTGTTTTTT. Translated, it gives CAIGGLASAGELFF.

The gene calls are TRBV5-1 and TRBJ2-7, with 13 bases matching TRBD2. Germline lookup yields CDR1 SGHRS and CDR2 YFSETQ. Unmatched junction bases numbered 8, after V lost 4 bases and J lost 4 bases. The CDR3 sequence is 16 residues long. The CDR3 protein is CASSVGLAGVGYEQYF. The CDR3 nucleotides are TGCGCCAGCAGCGTCGGACTAGCGGGAGTTGGTTACGAGCAGTACTTC.

This clone was detected a few times. V gene TRBV5-4 combines with J gene TRBJ2-3; TRBD2 matches 13 bases. V shed 4 bases and J 0 bases; nucleotides not matched to a gene: 5. There are 17 residues in the CDR3. Looked up from germline, CDR1 is SGHNT and CDR2 is YYREEE (reference sequence). In DNA, the CDR3 is TGTGCCAGCAGCCCGGGACTAGCGGGAACTAGCACAGATACGCAGTATTTT. It yields the protein CASSPGLAGTSTDTQYF.

The chain links TRBV13 to TRBJ2-1, with 7 bases that match TRBD2. After removal of 5 bases from V and 7 bases from J, the junction contained 14 bases not matched to a gene. Germline lookup yields CDR1 PRHDT and CDR2 FYEKMQ (reference sequence). The length of the CDR3 is 16 residues. CDR3 residues: CASSEGLAGAGNEQFF. CDR3 nucleotide sequence: TGTGCCAGCAGCGAGGGGCTGGCGGGAGCCGGAAATGAGCAGTTCTTC.

V and J are TRBV7-2 and TRBJ1-3; D possibly corresponds to TRBD1 (6 bases). The CDR3 length is 17 residues. With 5 bases removed from V and 2 bases from J, the gap between germline ends came to 19 bases. Germline-derived CDR1 and CDR2 are SGHTA and FQGNSA. Here the CDR3 reads CASSLDAGARTGNTIYF. CDR3 nucleotides: TGTGCCAGCAGCCTAGATGCAGGGGCGAGAACTGGAAACACCATATATTTT.